This T cell receptor (beta chain) came from a study of T cell repertoires in cytomegalovirus infection. On the study more broadly: Matching HLA type and CMV infection were both indicated by public TCR beta signatures.

Findings of the study overall: Adding up the frequency of public TCR beta families identified people who carried CMV plus the relevant HLA.

To note about this clonotype: Its antigen remains unknown.

MiXCR, run by TCRdb on the reads, gives a single entry per CDR3 protein. The sample includes around 450,000 distinct CDR3 sequences, 30% to 40% of them seen just once. Material: PBMCs. The sequence was collected from a human donor in good health (CMV status not recorded). Some clones in this sample may be carry-over from other donors' samples.

CDR3: CASGPVVQGAYEQYF. Here the CDR3 DNA reads TGTGCCAGCGGCCCGGTGGTACAGGGCGCCTACGAGCAGTACTTC. This chain uses TRBV9 with TRBJ2-7; D possibly corresponds to TRBD1 (6 bases). This CDR3 is built from 15 residues. V was trimmed by 7 bases and J by 2 bases, leaving 19 bases between them. Germline V gene lookup returns CDR1 SGDLS and CDR2 YYNGEE.